This T cell receptor (beta chain) was retrieved from a study of blood T cell repertoires in COVID-19. Whole-study context: Acute and convalescent COVID-19 specimens originated in the United States, Italy and Spain. PBMCs, B-cell-depleted T cells, or T cells provided the cDNA or gDNA that made up the material.

The authors' processing: Nucleated cell number was recorded as an estimate derived from reference gene primer amplification. Assay: immunoSEQ multiplex PCR; the TCRdb copy retains only in-frame clones and omits some. From that table come the V and J calls and clone size; the DNA was used to work out D and trimming. The sample lists about 130,000 clones, 81% occurring once. Seattle's enrolled individuals joined amid active infection and were then monitored longitudinally. Losses at the gene ends were 4 bases for V and 8 bases for J; bases not matched to a gene: 7. CDR1 is SGHTA, CDR2 FQGNSA, per germline. The CDR3 has 14 amino acids.

The chain couples TRBV7-2 to TRBJ1-2; 10 bases align to TRBD1. The specimen sequenced was peripheral blood. This receptor was taken from a man aged 25 to 45 with COVID-19, enrolled during active disease. The CDR3 region is CASSSAGTGDGYTF. CDR3 coding DNA: TGTGCCAGCAGCTCGGCCGGGACAGGGGACGGCTACACCTTC.